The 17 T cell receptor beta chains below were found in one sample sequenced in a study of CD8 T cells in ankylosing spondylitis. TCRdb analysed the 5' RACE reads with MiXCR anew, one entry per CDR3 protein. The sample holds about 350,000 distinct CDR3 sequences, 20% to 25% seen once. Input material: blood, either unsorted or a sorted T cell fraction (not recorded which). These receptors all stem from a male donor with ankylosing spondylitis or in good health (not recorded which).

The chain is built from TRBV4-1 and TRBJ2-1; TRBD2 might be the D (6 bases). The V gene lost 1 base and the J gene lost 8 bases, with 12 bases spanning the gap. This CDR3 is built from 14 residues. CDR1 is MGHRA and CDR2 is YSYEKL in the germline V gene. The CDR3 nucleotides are TGCGCCAGCAGCCAAGTTGGAGCGGGCGATGAGCAGTTCTTC. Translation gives CASSQVGAGDEQFF.

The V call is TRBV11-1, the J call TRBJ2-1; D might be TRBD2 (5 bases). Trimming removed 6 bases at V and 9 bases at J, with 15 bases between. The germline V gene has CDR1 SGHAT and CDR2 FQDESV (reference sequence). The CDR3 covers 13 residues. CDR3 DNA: TGTGCCAGCAGTTCGACACCTGAGGGTGAGCAGTTCTTC. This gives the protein CASSSTPEGEQFF.

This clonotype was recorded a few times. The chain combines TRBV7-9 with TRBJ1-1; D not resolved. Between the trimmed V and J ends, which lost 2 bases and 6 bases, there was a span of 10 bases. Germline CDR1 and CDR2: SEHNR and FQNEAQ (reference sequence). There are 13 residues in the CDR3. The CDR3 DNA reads TGTGCCAGCAGCTTAACGCCAGCTGCTGAAGCTTTCTTT. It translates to CASSLTPAAEAFF.

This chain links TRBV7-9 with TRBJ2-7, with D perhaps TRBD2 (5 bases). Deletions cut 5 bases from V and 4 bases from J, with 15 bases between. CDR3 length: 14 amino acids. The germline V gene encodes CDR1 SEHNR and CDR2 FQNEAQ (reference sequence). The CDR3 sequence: CASSPGGLGYEQYF. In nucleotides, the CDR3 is TGTGCCAGCAGCCCCGGAGGTCTAGGATACGAGCAGTACTTC.

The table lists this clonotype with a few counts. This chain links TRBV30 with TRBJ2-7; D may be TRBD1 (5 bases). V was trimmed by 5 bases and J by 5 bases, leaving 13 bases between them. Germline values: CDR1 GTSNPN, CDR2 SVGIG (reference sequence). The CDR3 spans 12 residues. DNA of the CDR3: TGTGCCTGGGTTAACGGCAGGGACGAGCAGTACTTC. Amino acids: CAWVNGRDEQYF.

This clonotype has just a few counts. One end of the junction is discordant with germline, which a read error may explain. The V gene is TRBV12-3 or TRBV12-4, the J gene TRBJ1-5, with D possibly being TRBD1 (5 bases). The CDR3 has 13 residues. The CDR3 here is CASRLGAVFPQHF. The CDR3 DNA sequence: TGTGCCAGCAGATTAGGGGCGGTCTTTCCCCAGCATTTT.

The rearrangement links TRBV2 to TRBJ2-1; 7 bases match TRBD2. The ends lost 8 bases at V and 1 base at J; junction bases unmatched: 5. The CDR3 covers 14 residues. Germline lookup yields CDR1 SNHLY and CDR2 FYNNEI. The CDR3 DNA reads TGTGCCAGCCGATGGGGGGGGTCCTACAATGAGCAGTTCTTC. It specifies CASRWGGSYNEQFF.

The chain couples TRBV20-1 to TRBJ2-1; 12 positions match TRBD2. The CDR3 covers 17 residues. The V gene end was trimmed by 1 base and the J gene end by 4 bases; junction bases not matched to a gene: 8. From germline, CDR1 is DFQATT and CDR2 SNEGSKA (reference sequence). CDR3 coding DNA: TGCAGTGCTAGAGGGGCTAGCGGGGGGGCCCTATACAATGAGCAGTTCTTC. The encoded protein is CSARGASGGALYNEQFF.

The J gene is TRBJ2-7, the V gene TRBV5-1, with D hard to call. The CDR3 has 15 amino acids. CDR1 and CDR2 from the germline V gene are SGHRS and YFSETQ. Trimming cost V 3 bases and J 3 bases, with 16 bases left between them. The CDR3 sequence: CASSSHSNPFYEQYF. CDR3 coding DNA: TGCGCCAGCAGCTCGCACTCAAATCCCTTCTACGAGCAGTACTTC.

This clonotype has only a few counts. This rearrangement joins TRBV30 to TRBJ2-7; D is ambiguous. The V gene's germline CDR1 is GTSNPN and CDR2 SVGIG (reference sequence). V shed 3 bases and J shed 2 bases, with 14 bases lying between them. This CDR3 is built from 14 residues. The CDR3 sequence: CAWRGSSGPYEQYF. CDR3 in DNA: TGTGCCTGGAGGGGCTCATCGGGCCCCTACGAGCAGTACTTC.

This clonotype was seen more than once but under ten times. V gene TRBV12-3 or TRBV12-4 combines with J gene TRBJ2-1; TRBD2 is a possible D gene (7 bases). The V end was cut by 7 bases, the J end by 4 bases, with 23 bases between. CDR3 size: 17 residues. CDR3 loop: CASTNGAGHPTYNEQFF. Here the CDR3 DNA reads TGTGCCAGCACTAACGGAGCGGGACATCCTACTTACAATGAGCAGTTCTTC.

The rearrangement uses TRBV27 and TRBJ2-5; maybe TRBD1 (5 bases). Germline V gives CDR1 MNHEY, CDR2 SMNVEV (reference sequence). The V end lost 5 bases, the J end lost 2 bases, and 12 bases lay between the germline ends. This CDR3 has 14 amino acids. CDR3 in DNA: TGTGCCAGCAGTCCTCACGACAGACAAGAGACCCAGTACTTC. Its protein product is CASSPHDRQETQYF.

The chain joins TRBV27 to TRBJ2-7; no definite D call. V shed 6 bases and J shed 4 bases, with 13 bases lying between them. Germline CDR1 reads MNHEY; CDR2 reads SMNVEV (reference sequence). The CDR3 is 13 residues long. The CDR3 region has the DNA TGTGCCAGCAGCCACGGACGTGATTACGAGCAGTACTTC. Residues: CASSHGRDYEQYF.

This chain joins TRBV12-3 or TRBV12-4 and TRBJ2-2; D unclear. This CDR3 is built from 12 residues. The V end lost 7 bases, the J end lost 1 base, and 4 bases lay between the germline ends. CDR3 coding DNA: TGTGCCAGCACGATGAACACCGGGGAGCTGTTTTTT. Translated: CASTMNTGELFF.

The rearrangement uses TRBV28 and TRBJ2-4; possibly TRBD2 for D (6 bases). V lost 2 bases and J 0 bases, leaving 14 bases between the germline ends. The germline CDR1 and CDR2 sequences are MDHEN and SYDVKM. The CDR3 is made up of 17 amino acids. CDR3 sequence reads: CASSLGGRFIAKNIQYF. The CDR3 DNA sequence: TGTGCCAGCAGTTTAGGAGGGCGGTTTATAGCCAAAAACATTCAGTACTTC.

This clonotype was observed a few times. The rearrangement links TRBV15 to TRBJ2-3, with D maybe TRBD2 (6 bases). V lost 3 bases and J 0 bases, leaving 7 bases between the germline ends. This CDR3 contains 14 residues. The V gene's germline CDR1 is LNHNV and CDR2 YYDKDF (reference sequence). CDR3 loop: CATSRRGSTDTQYF. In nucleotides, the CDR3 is TGTGCCACCAGCAGGCGGGGTAGCACAGATACGCAGTATTTT.

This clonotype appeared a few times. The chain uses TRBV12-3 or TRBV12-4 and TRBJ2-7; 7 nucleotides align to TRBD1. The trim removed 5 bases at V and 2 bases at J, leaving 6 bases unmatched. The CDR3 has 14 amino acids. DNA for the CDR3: TGTGCCAGCAGTCAGGACAGGCCCGCCTACGAGCAGTACTTC. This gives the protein CASSQDRPAYEQYF.